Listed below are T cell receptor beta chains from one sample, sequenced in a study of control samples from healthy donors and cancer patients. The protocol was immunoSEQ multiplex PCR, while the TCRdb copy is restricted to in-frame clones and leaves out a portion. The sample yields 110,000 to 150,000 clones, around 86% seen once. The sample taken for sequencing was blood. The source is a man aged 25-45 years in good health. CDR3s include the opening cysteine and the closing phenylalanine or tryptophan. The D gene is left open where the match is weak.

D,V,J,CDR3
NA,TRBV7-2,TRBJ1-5,CASSLRDRPYSNQPQHF
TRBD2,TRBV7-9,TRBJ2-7,CASSLDGRDYEQYF
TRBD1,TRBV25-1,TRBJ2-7,CASSEQGTGGVYEQYF
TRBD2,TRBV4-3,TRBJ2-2,CASRPIAGVVTGELFF
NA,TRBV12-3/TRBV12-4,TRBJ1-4,CASTYAQAEKLFF
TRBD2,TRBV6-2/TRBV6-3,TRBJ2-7,CASSYSRLAGPYEQYF
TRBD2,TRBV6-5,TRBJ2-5,CASLAGGFQETQYF
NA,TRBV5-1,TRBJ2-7,CASSLSLSTGQLNYEQYF
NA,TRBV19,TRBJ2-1,CASSTDPLTEQFF
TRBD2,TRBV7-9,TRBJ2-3,CASSFAGGSTDTQYF
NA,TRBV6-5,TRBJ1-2,CASSTGSNYGYTF
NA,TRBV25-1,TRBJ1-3,CASSGAGTSGNTIYF
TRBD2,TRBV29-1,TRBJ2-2,CSVFPSGGTGELFF
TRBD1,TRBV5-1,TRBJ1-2,CASSLEGTGGDGYTF
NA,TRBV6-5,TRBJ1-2,CATQLGDGRTF
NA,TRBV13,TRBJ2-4,CASSLFAKNIQYF
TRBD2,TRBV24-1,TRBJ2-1,CATSAWGTSGTQFF
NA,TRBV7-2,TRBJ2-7,CASSSTGHPIYEQYF
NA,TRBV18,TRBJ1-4,CASSQFDRSPNEKLFF
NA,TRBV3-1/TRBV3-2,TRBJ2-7,CASSPPHLYEQYF
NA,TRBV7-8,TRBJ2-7,CASSARGLPEQYF
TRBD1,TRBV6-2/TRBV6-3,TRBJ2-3,CASSFPTGEGTDTQYF
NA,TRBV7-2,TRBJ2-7,CASSPSPPPPYEQYF
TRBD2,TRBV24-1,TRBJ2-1,CATSDNDLPMTSGGAREQFF
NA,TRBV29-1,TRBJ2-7,CSAEILDEQYF
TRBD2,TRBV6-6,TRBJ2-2,CASTPRGGPGELFF
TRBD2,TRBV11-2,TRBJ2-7,CASSLLSSGGRNF
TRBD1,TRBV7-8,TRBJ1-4,CASSLAPGGSEKLFF
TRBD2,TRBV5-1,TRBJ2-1,CASSLASGGNEQFF